The 18 T cell receptor beta chains below all came from one sample that was sequenced in a study of spatial heterogeneity in lung cancer. The antigens these receptors bind are not known. Findings and caveats of the study: Tumors with more nonsynonymous mutations had more expanded intratumoral alpha and beta TCRs.

TCRdb fed the 5' RACE reads into MiXCR, producing one record per CDR3 protein. Among about 1,200 distinct CDR3 sequences listed, around 13% were seen once. Indicated time point: sample taken at primary tumor resection. The material was lung tumor tissue, obtained at surgery. The receptors were sampled from a male donor with early-stage non-small cell lung cancer.

This clonotype is judged medium-sized. The library was designed around alpha chains, so this beta chain is a stray read whose abundance carries little weight. This sequence joins TRBV5-4 and TRBJ1-6; 8 nucleotides align to TRBD1. The J segment lost 6 bases and the V segment lost 4 bases, leaving 9 bases of the junction unmatched. The CDR3 extends over 16 amino acids. The germline V gene encodes CDR1 SGHNT and CDR2 YYREEE (reference sequence). The CDR3 here is CASSPGQGSSNSPLHF. The DNA for the CDR3 is TGTGCCAGCAGCCCAGGACAGGGATCGAGTAATTCACCCCTCCACTTT. Combining the CDR3 with reference TRBV5-4 and TRBJ1-6 gives the whole variable domain ETGVTQSPTHLIKTRGQQVTLRCSSQSGHNTVSWYQQALGQGPQFIFQYYREEENGRGNFPPRFSGLQFPNYSSELNVNALELDDSALYLCASSPGQGSSNSPLHFGNGTRLTVT.

Concerning this clonotype: This beta chain slipped into a library made for alpha chains as a stray read, so its size is not meaningful. The chain has TRBV5-5 and TRBJ1-2, with TRBD1 identical over 8 bases. This CDR3 contains 13 residues. Unmatched junction bases numbered 2, after V lost 3 bases and J lost 4 bases. Germline V CDR1 and CDR2: SGHKS, YYEKEE (reference sequence). The CDR3 bases are TGTGCCAGCAGCTCGGGACAGGCCTATGGCTACACCTTC. Residues: CASSSGQAYGYTF.

This clonotype has a count of ten or more. Within a library made for alpha chains, this beta chain is off target, and its count is uninformative. CDR3 sequence: CASSRGQNTEAFF. DNA of the CDR3: TGTGCCAGCAGCCGGGGACAAAACACTGAAGCTTTCTTT. The chain links TRBV4-2 to TRBJ1-1; a weak D match, TRBD1 (6 bases). The CDR3 is 13 amino acids. The germline V gene has CDR1 LGHNA and CDR2 YNFKEQ. V was pared by 4 bases and J by 2 bases, with 8 bases between.

This clonotype is large in the sample. The library was prepared for alpha chains; this beta chain is a stray read, so its frequency means little. The chain recombines TRBV9 with TRBJ1-2, with D hard to call. Trimming took 0 bases from V and 10 from J, leaving 7 bases between them. The germline gives CDR1 SGDLS, CDR2 YYNGEE. There are 11 residues in the CDR3. The DNA of the CDR3 is TGTGCCAGCAGCGTAGGCAGGTACTACACCTTC. As protein: CASSVGRYYTF.

Details on this clonotype: A library prepared for alpha chains yielded this beta chain as an off-target read; its size is of little meaning. The chain employs TRBV11-2 and TRBJ1-2; D perhaps matches TRBD1 (6 bases). From germline, CDR1 is SGHAT and CDR2 FQNNGV. V was clipped by 1 base and J by 4 bases, with 16 bases between them. This CDR3 is 16 amino acids long. The CDR3 DNA reads as TGTGCCAGCAGCTTAGTCCCGGACAGAAGAGGCTATGGCTACACCTTC. This encodes CASSLVPDRRGYGYTF. The whole variable domain, filled in from reference TRBV11-2 and TRBJ1-2, reads EAGVAQSPRYKIIEKRQSVAFWCNPISGHATLYWYQQILGQGPKLLIQFQNNGVVDDSQLPKDRFSAERLKGVDSTLKIQPAKLEDSAVYLCASSLVPDRRGYGYTFGSGTRLTVV.

This clonotype was recorded at least ten times. The library was prepared for alpha chains; this beta chain is a stray read, so its frequency means little. V gene TRBV20-1 combines with J gene TRBJ1-6, with D perhaps matching TRBD1 (5 bases). Germline V CDR1 and CDR2: DFQATT, SNEGSKA (reference sequence). This CDR3 has 14 residues. Trimming removed 3 bases at V and 8 bases at J, with 14 bases between. Here the CDR3 reads CSASSGREDSPLHF. The CDR3 bases are TGCAGTGCTAGCAGCGGCAGGGAAGATTCACCCCTCCACTTT.

In its sample, this clonotype is medium-sized (0.01 to 0.1%). This beta chain is a stray sequence in a library constructed for alpha chains; its clone size is not meaningful. V usage is TRBV5-1 and J usage is TRBJ1-4; D is unresolved. Trimming took 5 bases from V and 1 from J, leaving 9 bases between them. Germline V lookup: CDR1 SGHRS, CDR2 YFSETQ. The CDR3 is 14 amino acids. DNA for the CDR3: TGCGCCAGCAGATCGCAGATAACTAATGAAAAACTGTTTTTT. Translating gives CASRSQITNEKLFF.

In its sample, this clonotype is medium-sized. The library was built for alpha chains, so this beta chain is an off-target read and its size means little. This chain joins TRBV28 and TRBJ1-5; TRBD1 matches 8 bases. This CDR3 spans 18 amino acids. The V segment lost 3 bases and the J segment 0 bases; nucleotides outside the gene matches: 10. CDR1 MDHEN and CDR2 SYDVKM come from the germline V gene. The CDR3 here is CASSLGVAGQASNQPQHF. DNA for the CDR3: TGTGCCAGCAGTTTGGGGGTCGCGGGACAGGCTAGCAATCAGCCCCAGCATTTT.

This clonotype rates as medium-sized (0.01 to 0.1%). A library prepared for alpha chains yielded this beta chain as an off-target read; its size is of little meaning. J is TRBJ1-4 and V is TRBV16; D is possibly TRBD1 (6 bases). The CDR3 spans 16 residues. Trimming cost V 2 bases and J 0 bases, with 10 bases left between them. CDR1 KGHSY and CDR2 FQNENV come from the germline V gene. CDR3: CASSQVDSSTNEKLFF. The CDR3 DNA is TGTGCCAGCAGCCAAGTGGACAGCTCAACTAATGAAAAACTGTTTTTT.

This clonotype counts as medium-sized. Since the library was made to target alpha chains, this beta chain is a stray read and its abundance is not meaningful. The chain joins TRBV28 to TRBJ2-7, with a tentative D call TRBD2 (5 bases). This CDR3 has 14 amino acids. V was pared by 6 bases and J by 3 bases, with 15 bases between. Germline lookup yields CDR1 MDHEN and CDR2 SYDVKM. The CDR3 DNA is TGTGCCAGCAGGGACTCGGGGAGTAACTACGAGCAGTACGTC. Amino acids: CASRDSGSNYEQYV.

This clonotype is medium-sized. This beta chain is an unintended read in a library built for alpha chains; its size means little. The chain has TRBV6-2 or TRBV6-3 and TRBJ1-5, with 7 positions matching TRBD1. Germline V CDR1 and CDR2: MNHEY, SVGEGT. After removal of 6 bases from V and 4 bases from J, the junction contained 12 bases not matched to a gene. This CDR3 region has 16 residues. The CDR3 sequence is CASSPTGRGPNQPQHF. The CDR3 DNA reads as TGTGCCAGCAGCCCTACAGGAAGGGGGCCAAATCAGCCCCAGCATTTT.

Within the sample, this clonotype is large. Because the library targeted alpha chains, this beta chain is an off-target read whose size means little. V gene TRBV27 combines with J gene TRBJ1-1; D not certain. The CDR3 is made up of 13 amino acids. Germline assignment: CDR1 MNHEY and CDR2 SMNVEV (reference sequence). V gave up 8 bases and J gave up 0 bases, with 10 bases separating them. The CDR3 DNA follows: TGTGCCAGCTGGAGGTCCTTGAACACTGAAGCTTTCTTT. Translated: CASWRSLNTEAFF.

This clonotype is termed large. This beta chain is an unintended read in a library built for alpha chains; its size means little. The rearrangement joins TRBV20-1 to TRBJ2-5, with no clear D. The length of the CDR3 is 12 residues. Germline lookup yields CDR1 DFQATT and CDR2 SNEGSKA (reference sequence). Trimming left V 4 bases short and J 7 bases short, with 13 bases between. The CDR3 reads CSAINWDGTQYF. As DNA, the CDR3 is TGCAGTGCTATAAACTGGGATGGGACCCAGTACTTC.

This clonotype is classed as medium-sized. This beta chain came through as a stray read in a library set up for alpha chains, and its size says little. V gene TRBV5-1 combines with J gene TRBJ1-6, with D maybe TRBD1 (5 bases). The CDR3 is made up of 14 amino acids. Germline loops: CDR1 SGHRS, CDR2 YFSETQ. The germline V and J ends were trimmed by 4 bases and 6 bases, with 11 bases remaining between them. The CDR3 region is CASSGQGSNSPLHF. DNA of the CDR3: TGCGCCAGCAGCGGGCAGGGAAGTAATTCACCCCTCCACTTT.

Sample share makes this clonotype large. Within a library made for alpha chains, this beta chain is off target, and its count is uninformative. The chain recombines TRBV5-5 with TRBJ1-1; unclear D gene. CDR1 SGHKS and CDR2 YYEKEE come from the germline V gene (reference sequence). The V gene lost 0 bases and the J gene lost 6 bases, with 9 bases spanning the gap. The length of the CDR3 is 13 residues. Written as DNA, the CDR3 is TGTGCCAGCAGCTTGGAGAGGTACTCTGAAGCTTTCTTT. Amino acids: CASSLERYSEAFF.

Worth noting for this clonotype: For a library built for alpha chains, this beta chain is a stray read; little rests on its size. The chain has TRBV7-2 and TRBJ2-3; 9 nucleotides align to TRBD1. After removal of 1 base from V and 3 bases from J, the junction contained 5 bases not matched to a gene. The CDR3 spans 16 residues. In germline, CDR1 is SGHTA, CDR2 FQGNSA. CDR3 DNA: TGTGCCAGCAGCTTAGGGACAGGGGAAGGGACAGATACGCAGTATTTT. Protein: CASSLGTGEGTDTQYF.

This clonotype is categorized as large. This beta chain represents an off-target read in a library built for alpha chains; its size is of limited meaning. V is TRBV2 and J is TRBJ1-6, with TRBD1 matching 11 bases. The V segment lost 6 bases and the J segment 7 bases; nucleotides outside the gene matches: 5. In germline, CDR1 is SNHLY, CDR2 FYNNEI. CDR3 length equals 15 residues. Written as DNA, the CDR3 is TGTGCCAGCAGAGACGGGACAGGGGGAAATTCACCCCTCCACTTT. This gives the protein CASRDGTGGNSPLHF.

This clonotype was seen a handful of times. With the library built for alpha chains, this beta chain is off target and its frequency is not meaningful. V usage is TRBV7-9 and J usage is TRBJ1-5, with D maybe TRBD1 (5 bases). The CDR3 length is 14 residues. Germline CDR1 SEHNR, CDR2 FQNEAQ (reference sequence). Trimming took 5 bases from V and 7 from J, leaving 15 bases between them. CDR3 amino acids: CASSPGQGGQPQHF. CDR3 nucleotides: TGTGCCAGCAGCCCCGGGCAGGGCGGGCAGCCCCAGCATTTT.